These T cell receptor beta chains were read from a single sample in a study of molecular identifiers for immune sequencing clone quantification. In TCRdb, the PCR reads were re-called with MiXCR into one record per CDR3 protein. The data show some 650,000 distinct CDR3 sequences, just under 20% seen once. Sequenced material: naive CD8+ T cells from blood, with Jurkat cell RNA spiked in. The receptors come from a human donor in good health. Some libraries in this study had Jurkat cell RNA spiked in. Each CDR3 is given with its conserved first and last residue. The order of the fields is D gene, V gene, CDR3 length, clone size, J gene, CDR3 DNA, CDR3 protein. A D gene is named only where the DNA matches it firmly. Size is omitted from some rows. Given values are once, few, many or a class for expanded clones.

>TRBD1|TRBV30|12|NA|TRBJ2-1
TGTGCCTGGAGTTTCTACCCAGGGGGCACGTTCTTC
CAWSFYPGGTFF
>TRBD2|TRBV4-1|15|many|TRBJ2-7
TGCGCCAGCAGCCCTCTAGCGGGGACCGCCTACGAGCAGTACTTC
CASSPLAGTAYEQYF
>NA|TRBV7-9|16|many|TRBJ2-3
TGTGCCAGCAGCACAGCGATAGGGGGAGGCACAGATACGCAGTATTTT
CASSTAIGGGTDTQYF
>NA|TRBV28|16|many|TRBJ2-2
TGTGCCAGCAGTTCCCGGACCCGGGGGAACACCGGGGAGCTGTTTTTT
CASSSRTRGNTGELFF
>NA|TRBV5-1|15|many|TRBJ2-5
TGCGCCAGCAGCTTTGGCCAGAAGTCCCAAGAGACCCAGTACTTC
CASSFGQKSQETQYF
>NA|TRBV18|15|many|TRBJ2-3
TGTGCCAGCTCACCACCGTGGGGTTCCCCAGATACGCAGTATTTT
CASSPPWGSPDTQYF
>NA|TRBV19|15|few|TRBJ2-3
TGTGCCAGTGGCCTCGATGGAAGAGTCACAGATACGCAGTATTTT
CASGLDGRVTDTQYF
>TRBD2|TRBV11-2|16|few|TRBJ2-5
TGTGCCAGCACCAGAGATAGCGGGGGGGGAAGGAAGACCCAGTACTTC
CASTRDSGGGRKTQYF
>TRBD1|TRBV19|15|few|TRBJ1-2
TGTGCCAGTAGTATCTTTTCCGGGACAGGTGATGGCTACACCTTC
CASSIFSGTGDGYTF
>TRBD1|TRBV6-2/TRBV6-3|16|many|TRBJ1-1
TGTGCCAGCAGTTACGCTTTGGACAGGGGTTACACTGAAGCTTTCTTT
CASSYALDRGYTEAFF
>NA|TRBV7-9|12|few|TRBJ1-1
TGTGCCAGCAGCCCCGATTCTGGTGAAGCTTTCTTT
CASSPDSGEAFF
>NA|TRBV2|16|few|TRBJ2-3
TGTGCCAGCAGCGGCGCCTGGGGGGGGGCCACAGATACGCAGTATTTT
CASSGAWGGATDTQYF
>TRBD2|TRBV7-2|15|many|TRBJ2-5
TGTGCCAGCAGCTTACAGTTTAGCGGGAGAGAGACCCAGTACTTC
CASSLQFSGRETQYF
>TRBD1|TRBV2|13|many|TRBJ2-7
TGTGCCACCAATGGACAGGCGGGCTACGAGCAGTACTTC
CATNGQAGYEQYF
>NA|TRBV12-3/TRBV12-4|12|many|TRBJ2-1
TGTGCCAGCAGTTGGGGAGAACCTGAGCAGTTCTTC
CASSWGEPEQFF
>NA|TRBV7-9|16|many|TRBJ1-5
TGTGCCAGCAGCTTAGTGGACAACGTTAGCAATCAGCCCCAGCATTTT
CASSLVDNVSNQPQHF
>NA|TRBV13|14|many|TRBJ1-2
TGTGCCAGCAGCTTAGGCATGACGGAGAATGGCTACACCTTC
CASSLGMTENGYTF
>NA|TRBV28|14|many|TRBJ2-7
TGTGCCAGCAGTTCCCGGGACACGTCCACGAGTATGTACTTC
CASSSRDTSTSMYF
>TRBD1|TRBV12-3/TRBV12-4|14|many|TRBJ2-5
TGTGCCAGCAGTCTCGGACAGGGTCGACAGACCCAGTACTTC
CASSLGQGRQTQYF
>TRBD2|TRBV7-9|16|few|TRBJ2-7
TGTGCCAGCAGCTCCTTAGCGGGGGAAAGCTCCTACGAGCAGTACTTC
CASSSLAGESSYEQYF
>NA|TRBV6-5|15|many|TRBJ2-1
TGTGCCAGCAGCCCGGGACGACCCACCTACAATGAGCAGTTCTTC
CASSPGRPTYNEQFF
>NA|TRBV4-3|14|NA|TRBJ1-2
TGCGCCAGCAGCCAGGGCCTCGGACCCTATGGCTACACCTTC
CASSQGLGPYGYTF
>NA|TRBV19|13|many|TRBJ2-7
TGTGCCAGTAGTATCGAGTCCTCCTACGAGCAGTACTTC
CASSIESSYEQYF
>TRBD2|TRBV7-2|16|NA|TRBJ2-1
TGTGCCAGCAGCTTTCCCTGGGGTAGCGGGATCGATGAGCAGTTCTTC
CASSFPWGSGIDEQFF
>NA|TRBV21-1|15|many|TRBJ1-1
TGTGCCAGCAGCAAATGGGGACAGGTGAACACTGAAGCTTTCTTT
CASSKWGQVNTEAFF
>TRBD2|TRBV20-1|13|many|TRBJ2-7
TGCAGTGCTCATCTAGCGGGAGCGCTCGAGCAGTACTTC
CSAHLAGALEQYF
>NA|TRBV9|12|many|TRBJ1-3
TGTGCCAGCAGCGGGTCCGAAAACACCATATATTTT
CASSGSENTIYF
>TRBD1|TRBV6-2/TRBV6-3|19|few|TRBJ2-6
TGTGCCAGCAGTTACTTTACCGGGACAGGTGACTCTGGGGCCAACGTCCTGACTTTC
CASSYFTGTGDSGANVLTF
>NA|TRBV29-1|13|many|TRBJ2-7
TGCAGCGTTGAGGTGGGGGGGGGCCACGAGCAGTACTTC
CSVEVGGGHEQYF
>NA|TRBV4-1|15|many|TRBJ2-2
TGCGCCAGCAGCCAAGAAAACAGAAACACCGGGGAGCTGTTTTTT
CASSQENRNTGELFF
>TRBD1|TRBV7-9|16|NA|TRBJ1-2
TGTGCCAGCAGCTTTGGACAGGAATTTTTGAACTATGGCTACACCTTC
CASSFGQEFLNYGYTF
>NA|TRBV9|13|NA|TRBJ2-2
TGTGCCAGCAGCGCCCACATTACCGGGGAGCTGTTTTTT
CASSAHITGELFF
>NA|TRBV7-2|13|many|TRBJ1-4
TGTGCCAGCAGCTTGTGGAAAAATGAAAAACTGTTTTTT
CASSLWKNEKLFF
>TRBD1|TRBV19|15|few|TRBJ1-5
TGTGCCAGTAGTAAAGACAGGGGGCGAGGTCAGCCCCAGCATTTT
CASSKDRGRGQPQHF
>NA|TRBV5-8|15|few|TRBJ2-1
TGTGCCAGCAGCTTGGGCAGGGAGTCCTACAATGAGCAGTTCTTC
CASSLGRESYNEQFF
>TRBD1|TRBV19|15|many|TRBJ1-2
TGTGCCAGTAGTTCCCCGGACAGGATCCACTATGGCTACACCTTC
CASSSPDRIHYGYTF
>NA|TRBV7-9|15|few|TRBJ2-3
TGTGCCGGCAGCTTATTAGGGGGGATCACAGATACGCAGTATTTT
CAGSLLGGITDTQYF
>TRBD1|TRBV20-1|14|few|TRBJ2-7
TGCAGTGCTGGTGACAGGGAGCGAACCTACGAGCAGTACTTC
CSAGDRERTYEQYF
>TRBD1|TRBV7-2|15|many|TRBJ1-1
TGTGCCAGCAGCTTAGTTTCCGGGACAGTCACTGAAGCTTTCTTT
CASSLVSGTVTEAFF
>TRBD2|TRBV30|18|NA|TRBJ2-1
TGTGCCTGGAGTGTACCCTTCTCTGGGCGGGAGCCCTACAATGAGCAGTTCTTC
CAWSVPFSGREPYNEQFF
>NA|TRBV27|17|many|TRBJ2-4
TGTGCCAGCAGTTTATTTGGTGAAGGGACGACCAAAAACATTCAGTACTTC
CASSLFGEGTTKNIQYF
>NA|TRBV28|14|many|TRBJ1-1
TGTGCCAGCAGTTTTAGGGGGGGGCGCACTGAAGCTTTCTTT
CASSFRGGRTEAFF
>NA|TRBV7-9|14|many|TRBJ2-5
TGTGCCAGCAGCTTAGAAGGATACCAAGAGACCCAGTACTTC
CASSLEGYQETQYF
>TRBD2|TRBV11-2|15|many|TRBJ2-7
TGTGCCAGCAGCCCCCCAGCGGGAGTTGGGTACGAGCAGTACTTC
CASSPPAGVGYEQYF
>TRBD2|TRBV6-5|17|many|TRBJ2-7
TGTGCCAGCAGTTACTCGGCGTGGCGGGAGGGCCCAACCGAGCAGTACTTC
CASSYSAWREGPTEQYF
>NA|TRBV2|13|many|TRBJ2-7
TGTGCCAGCAGTGAGGTAGGGTTCTACGAGCAGTACTTC
CASSEVGFYEQYF
>NA|TRBV7-9|13|few|TRBJ2-5
TGTGCCAGCAGCACCGACCCAGGAGAGACCCAGTACTTC
CASSTDPGETQYF
>NA|TRBV7-6|13|NA|TRBJ2-3
TGTGCCAGCAGCTACCAGGGTCCAGATACGCAGTATTTT
CASSYQGPDTQYF
>TRBD2|TRBV7-3|16|many|TRBJ2-4
TGTGCCAGCAGCTTAATGACTAGCGGTCCCAAAAACATTCAGTACTTC
CASSLMTSGPKNIQYF
>TRBD1|TRBV12-3/TRBV12-4|19|many|TRBJ2-5
TGTGCCAGCAGAACAGCCCCGTTTATAGGGACAGGATCCCAAGAGACCCAGTACTTC
CASRTAPFIGTGSQETQYF
>NA|TRBV7-6|15|many|TRBJ1-4
TGTGCCAGCAGCATCCGGGACGCGAGCCTTCAGGAACTGTTTTTT
CASSIRDASLQELFF
>TRBD2|TRBV7-6|19|few|TRBJ2-2
TGTGCCAGCAGCTTAGACCACCCAGGAGCGGGGCTAAACACCGGGGAGCTGTTTTTT
CASSLDHPGAGLNTGELFF
>TRBD1|TRBV27|17|few|TRBJ1-2
TGTGCCAGCAGTTTAATTGGGCCGGGACAGCAACCTTATGGCTACACCTTC
CASSLIGPGQQPYGYTF